This record looks at one T cell receptor beta chain sequence and its context. In the source study's methods: Amplification of reference gene primers was used by the study to estimate nucleated cell counts. Sequenced by immunoSEQ multiplex PCR; TCRdb stores in-frame clones only, minus some. V and J calls and clone size are copied from that table; D and trimming were computed from the DNA. The sample records roughly 72,000 clones, around 76% being singletons. Germline V gives CDR1 SGDLS, CDR2 YYNGEE. Trimming took off 4 bases at V and 3 bases at J, with 14 bases between the two ends. The CDR3 is made up of 14 amino acids. The entry originates in a study of blood T cell repertoires in COVID-19. The overall study: Acute-phase and convalescent COVID-19 samples originated in the United States, Italy and Spain. PBMCs, B-cell-depleted T cells, or T cells provided the cDNA or gDNA that made up the material.

The sequence came from a woman of 80 years or more with acute or convalescent COVID-19. J is TRBJ2-7 and V is TRBV9; the D gene is possibly TRBD2 (5 bases). The sample consisted of peripheral blood. CDR3 nucleotides: TGTGCCAGCAGCCCAGGACTGATTAACTACGAGCAGTACTTC. Translation gives CASSPGLINYEQYF.